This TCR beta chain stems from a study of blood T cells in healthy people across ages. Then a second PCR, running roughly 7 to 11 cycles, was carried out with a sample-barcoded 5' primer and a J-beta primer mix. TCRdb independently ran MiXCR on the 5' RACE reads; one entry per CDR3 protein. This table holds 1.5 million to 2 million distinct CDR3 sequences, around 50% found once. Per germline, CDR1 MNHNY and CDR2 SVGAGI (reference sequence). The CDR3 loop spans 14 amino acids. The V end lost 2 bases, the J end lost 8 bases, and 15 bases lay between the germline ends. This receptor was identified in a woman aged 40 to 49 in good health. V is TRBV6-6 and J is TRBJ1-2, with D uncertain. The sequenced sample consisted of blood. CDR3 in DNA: TGTGCCAGCAGTTACAATCTGTTCCGTAACGGCTACACCTTC. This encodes CASSYNLFRNGYTF.